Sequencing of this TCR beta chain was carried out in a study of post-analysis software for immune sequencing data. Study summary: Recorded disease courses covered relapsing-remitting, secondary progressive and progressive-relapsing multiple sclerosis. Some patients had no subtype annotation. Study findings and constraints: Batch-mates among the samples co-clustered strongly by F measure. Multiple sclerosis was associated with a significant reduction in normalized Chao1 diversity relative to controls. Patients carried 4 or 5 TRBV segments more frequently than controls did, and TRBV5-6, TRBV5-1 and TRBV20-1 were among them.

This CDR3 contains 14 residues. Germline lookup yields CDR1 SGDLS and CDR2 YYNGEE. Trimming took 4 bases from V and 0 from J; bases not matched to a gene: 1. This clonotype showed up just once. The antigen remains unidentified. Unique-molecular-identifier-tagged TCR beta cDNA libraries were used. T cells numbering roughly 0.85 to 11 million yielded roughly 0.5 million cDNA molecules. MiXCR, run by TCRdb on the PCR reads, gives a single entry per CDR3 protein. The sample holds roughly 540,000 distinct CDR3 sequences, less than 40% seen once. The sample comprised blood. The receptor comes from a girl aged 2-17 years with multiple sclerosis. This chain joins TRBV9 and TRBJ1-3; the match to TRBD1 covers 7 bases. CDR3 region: CASSRTGSGNTIYF. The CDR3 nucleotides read TGTGCCAGCAGCCGGACAGGCTCTGGAAACACCATATATTTT.